This TCR beta chain emerged from a study of human T cells and chemical hapten exposure. Study-wide context: DPC (0.01%) was patch tested on the upper back and read at 6 days.

Time point in this sample: patch test 3, about 24 weeks after DPC sensitization. As to treatment: therapeutic diphenylcyclopropenone sensitization with weekly scalp DPC. This clonotype was counted at least ten times. TCRdb independently ran MiXCR on the RACE reads; one entry per CDR3 protein. Of about 84,000 distinct CDR3 sequences detected, roughly a tenth appear once; the ten largest clones hold over 3.5%. This CDR3 contains 14 residues. Trimming left V 5 bases short and J 1 base short, with 10 bases between. Sample: whole blood, taken in connection with sensitization to the hapten diphenylcyclopropenone (DPC). This clonotype originated in a woman aged 50 to 65 with alopecia areata. Some clones in this sample may be carry-over from other donors' samples. V and J are TRBV12-3 or TRBV12-4 and TRBJ2-3; D is uncertain. CDR3 DNA sequence: TGTGCCAGCAGTCCTCCCACCGGCACAGATACGCAGTATTTT. This translates into CASSPPTGTDTQYF.